These 11 T cell receptor beta chains came from one sample sequenced in a study of blood T cell repertoires in COVID-19. The method was immunoSEQ multiplex PCR; TCRdb's version includes in-frame clones alone and lacks a portion of them. The sample shows fewer than 110,000 clones, around 92% of them seen only once. The source material was peripheral blood. The origin of the receptors is a man in his forties with active or convalescent COVID-19.

The chain links TRBV19 to TRBJ2-1, with TRBD2 matching 11 bases. V dropped 7 bases and J dropped 7; count of bases not matched to a gene: 12. The length of the CDR3 is 16 residues. CDR1 and CDR2 (germline): LNHDA, SQIVND (reference sequence). CDR3 in DNA: TGTGCCAGTACCCGGAGTAGCGGGAGGGCCTGGAATGAGCAGTTCTTC. Translated, it gives CASTRSSGRAWNEQFF.

J is TRBJ1-6 and V is TRBV28; TRBD1 agrees at 8 bases. After removal of 6 bases from V and 7 bases from J, the junction contained 5 bases not matched to a gene. Per the germline V gene, CDR1 is MDHEN and CDR2 is SYDVKM. The CDR3 has 14 residues. This CDR3 reads CASREGQGNSPLHF. The CDR3 DNA follows: TGTGCCAGCAGAGAAGGACAGGGAAATTCACCCCTCCACTTT.

V and J are TRBV2 and TRBJ1-3; possibly TRBD1 for D (6 bases). V was pared by 10 bases and J by 2 bases, with 15 bases between. The length of the CDR3 is 14 residues. Germline V gives CDR1 SNHLY, CDR2 FYNNEI. CDR3: CATQGIGTGNTIYF. The CDR3 DNA sequence: TGTGCCACTCAGGGGATCGGAACTGGAAACACCATATATTTT.

The chain joins TRBV4-1 to TRBJ2-7; weak D call: TRBD1 (8 bases). Trimming left V 2 bases short and J 2 bases short, with 10 bases between. The CDR3 sequence is 14 residues long. Germline V gene lookup returns CDR1 MGHRA and CDR2 YSYEKL. The CDR3, as DNA: TGCGCCAGCAGCCAAACAGGGGGGGCCTACGAGCAGTACTTC. Translated, it gives CASSQTGGAYEQYF.

The chain joins TRBV28 to TRBJ1-6; maybe TRBD1 (5 bases). The CDR3 runs to 14 residues. V was shortened by 4 bases and J by 10 bases, with 14 bases between the two germline ends. Looked up from germline, CDR1 is MDHEN and CDR2 is SYDVKM. This CDR3 is CASSWRHGASPLHF. CDR3 DNA sequence: TGTGCCAGCAGTTGGAGACATGGGGCCTCACCCCTCCACTTT. The whole variable domain, remainder taken from reference TRBV28 and TRBJ1-6, is DVKVTQSSRYLVKRTGEKVFLECVQDMDHENMFWYRQDPGLGLRLIYFSYDVKMKEKGDIPEGYSVSREKKERFSLILESASTNQTSMYLCASSWRHGASPLHFGNGTRLTVT.

This clone was recorded a few times. This chain links TRBV7-6 with TRBJ2-2, with TRBD2 identical over 8 bases. J lost 1 base, V lost 6 bases, and 7 bases had no gene match. Germline V lookup: CDR1 SGHVS, CDR2 FNYEAQ. The CDR3 covers 16 residues. The chain's CDR3 is CASSPPAGGNTGELFF. The DNA for the CDR3 is TGTGCCAGCAGTCCCCCGGCGGGAGGGAACACCGGGGAGCTGTTTTTT.

The chain combines TRBV5-4 with TRBJ2-1; D not certain. The length of the CDR3 is 13 residues. The V end lost 2 bases, the J end lost 5 bases, and 8 bases lay between the germline ends. Per the germline V gene, CDR1 is SGHNT and CDR2 is YYREEE (reference sequence). The CDR3 is CASSFATNNEQFF. The DNA of the CDR3 is TGTGCCAGCAGCTTCGCTACCAACAATGAGCAGTTCTTC. The complete variable domain, with remaining parts taken from reference TRBV5-4 and TRBJ2-1, reads ETGVTQSPTHLIKTRGQQVTLRCSSQSGHNTVSWYQQALGQGPQFIFQYYREEENGRGNFPPRFSGLQFPNYSSELNVNALELDDSALYLCASSFATNNEQFFGPGTRLTVL.

The chain employs TRBV7-2 and TRBJ1-6, with 7 bases aligning to TRBD1. J gave up 6 bases and V 6 bases, and 8 bases lay outside the gene matches. Germline CDR1 reads SGHTA; CDR2 reads FQGNSA. The CDR3 extends over 15 amino acids. CDR3 nucleotide sequence: TGTGCCAGCAGTCGTAGACGGGACAGTAATTCACCCCTCCACTTT. Protein product: CASSRRRDSNSPLHF. Complete variable domain (other parts from reference TRBV7-2 and TRBJ1-6): GAGVSQSPSNKVTEKGKDVELRCDPISGHTALYWYRQSLGQGLEFLIYFQGNSAPDKSGLPSDRFSAERTGGSVSTLTIQRTQQEDSAVYLCASSRRRDSNSPLHFGNGTRLTVT.

The chain uses TRBV24-1 and TRBJ2-1, with 8 nucleotides matching TRBD1. Germline values: CDR1 KGHDR, CDR2 SFDVKD. V gave up 7 bases and J gave up 16 bases; unmatched junction bases: 17. The CDR3 is made up of 14 amino acids. The CDR3 bases are TGTGCCACCAGGCCGGGACAGGACTCTCCAACTACTTTCTTC. It is translated as CATRPGQDSPTTFF.

V usage is TRBV9 and J usage is TRBJ1-2, with D possibly matching TRBD1 (5 bases). V was shortened by 0 bases and J by 8 bases, with 17 bases between the two germline ends. The CDR3 loop spans 15 amino acids. Germline V gene data show CDR1 as SGDLS and CDR2 as YYNGEE. The CDR3 bases are TGTGCCAGCAGCGTAGGACAGCTCCCCGTTCAAGGCTACACCTTC. Its protein is CASSVGQLPVQGYTF.

This chain uses TRBV28 with TRBJ1-1, with 9 bases fitting TRBD1. The CDR3 is 18 residues long. After removal of 5 bases from V and 0 bases from J, the junction contained 13 bases not matched to a gene. Germline values: CDR1 MDHEN, CDR2 SYDVKM. The CDR3 bases are TGTGCCAGCAGTACCCTTTCGACAGGGGGGTTTATGAACACTGAAGCTTTCTTT. Encoded protein: CASSTLSTGGFMNTEAFF.